This T cell receptor beta chain was found in a study of glioma-infiltrating T cells. The study's findings and limits: Gliomas, especially low-grade, showed above-expected tissue-blood divergence; non-neoplastic patients showed below. CDR3 overlap between tissue and blood was very small.

This clonotype has only one observation. Its antigen is undetermined. This CDR3 fails to terminate in the conserved phenylalanine or tryptophan, so it likely reflects a read error. The limits of the CDR3 on the DNA are not certain, so only TCRdb's listed CDR3 is given. Amplification of TCR alpha and beta CDR3 regions from RNA used iRepertoire nested multiplex PCR. One-step reverse transcription and amplification started from approximately 100-400 ng of tissue mRNA or PBMC total RNA. TCRdb itself ran the multiplex PCR reads through MiXCR, one entry per CDR3 protein. The repertoire includes around 90,000 distinct CDR3 sequences, 40% of them detected once, and more than 30% sits in the top ten. The sequenced sample was glioma tissue, nonneoplastic brain tissue, or PBMCs (not recorded which). The sequence derives from a human donor with low-grade glioma or glioblastoma, undergoing nonglioma brain surgery, or in good health (not recorded which).

CDR3 loop: CASNPTAGVQETEYL. This chain joins TRBV5-1 and TRBJ2-5; the table gives TRBD2 as D, unverified against the DNA. The CDR3 adds up to 15 amino acids, both ends counted. The V gene's germline CDR1 is SGHRS and CDR2 YFSETQ.